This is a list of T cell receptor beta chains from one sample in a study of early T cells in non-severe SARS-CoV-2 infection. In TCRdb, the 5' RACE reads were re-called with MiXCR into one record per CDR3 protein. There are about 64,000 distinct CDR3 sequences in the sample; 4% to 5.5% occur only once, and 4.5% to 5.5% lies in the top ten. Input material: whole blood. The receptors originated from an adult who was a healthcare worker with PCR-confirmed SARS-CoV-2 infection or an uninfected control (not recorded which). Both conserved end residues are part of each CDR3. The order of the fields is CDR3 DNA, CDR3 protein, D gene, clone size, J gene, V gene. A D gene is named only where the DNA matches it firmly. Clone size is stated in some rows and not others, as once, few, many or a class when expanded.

TGTGCCAGCAGCCCCCGGGGAGGGCAGAATGAGCAGTTCTTC CASSPRGGQNEQFF TRBD2 - TRBJ2-1 TRBV12-3/TRBV12-4
TGTGCCAGCAGGCTGGAAGGTTCCAATTCACCCCTCCACTTT CASRLEGSNSPLHF - - TRBJ1-6 TRBV28
TGCGCCAGCAGCCTAACGACAGGATCCACAGATACGCAGTATTTT CASSLTTGSTDTQYF - - TRBJ2-3 TRBV5-1
TGTGCCTGGGCTAGACAGGCCACTGAAGCTTTCTTT CAWARQATEAFF - many TRBJ1-1 TRBV30
TGTGCCAGCAGCTACCTGACCGGCTACGAGCAGTACTTC CASSYLTGYEQYF - many TRBJ2-7 TRBV7-2
TGTGCCAGCACCGGACAGGGGACAGATACGCAGTATTTT CASTGQGTDTQYF TRBD1 many TRBJ2-3 TRBV14
TGCAGTGCTAGCGTGGCGGGAGGGCCTGGCGGGGAGCTGTATTTT CSASVAGGPGGELYF TRBD2 - TRBJ2-2 TRBV20-1
TGTGCCAGCAGCCAAGGCCTAGCGGGACGTGCCTACGAGCAGTACTTC CASSQGLAGRAYEQYF TRBD2 - TRBJ2-7 TRBV3-1
TGTGCCAGCAGCCAAGGGCGGCTGAACACTGAAGCTTTCTTT CASSQGRLNTEAFF - many TRBJ1-1 TRBV3-1
TGCAGTGCCAACTACTACAATGAGCAGTTCTTC CSANYYNEQFF - few TRBJ2-1 TRBV20-1
TGTGCCAGCAGCTCCTCCGGGACTAACAATGAGCAGTTCTTC CASSSSGTNNEQFF TRBD2 - TRBJ2-1 TRBV7-3
TGCAGCGCCGAAGGTGACGAGAACTATGGCTACACCTTC CSAEGDENYGYTF - few TRBJ1-2 TRBV29-1
TGTGCCAGCAGTGCGTACTCAGAACCTTACAATGAGCAGTTCTTC CASSAYSEPYNEQFF - many TRBJ2-1 TRBV6-6
TGTGCCAGCAGCGTGCGACTAGCGGGAGAAGAGACCCAGTACTTC CASSVRLAGEETQYF TRBD2 many TRBJ2-5 TRBV5-4
TGTGCCAGCAGCCAAGACGGCTCCTACGAGCAGTACTTC CASSQDGSYEQYF - many TRBJ2-7 TRBV14
TGTGCCAGCAGCCAAGATCAGGGGACCCTCCACTTT CASSQDQGTLHF - many TRBJ1-6 TRBV14
TGTGCCAGCTTCTACACCATTGAGTTCGAGAACACTGAAGCTTTCTTT CASFYTIEFENTEAFF - many TRBJ1-1 TRBV6-7
TGTGCCAGCAGTAAGGGGGGGGCAACAGGCCTGGAAACTTTCTTT CASSKGGATGLETFF - many TRBJ1-1 TRBV6-5
TGTGCCAGTAGTATACGAGGAGGACAGGGGACAAGGCAGTACTTC CASSIRGGQGTRQYF TRBD1 - TRBJ2-7 TRBV19
TGTGCCAGCAGCATTAACCAGAACACTGAAGCTTTCTTT CASSINQNTEAFF - - TRBJ1-1 TRBV6-1
TGCAGCGTTGTGGGGACAGGGGGCGACGAGCAGTACTTC CSVVGTGGDEQYF TRBD1 many TRBJ2-7 TRBV29-1
TGCAGTGCTCCTAACCCTACAGGGGGTCGAACTGAAGCTTTCTTT CSAPNPTGGRTEAFF TRBD1 many TRBJ1-1 TRBV20-1
TGTGCCAGCACAAGGACAGATGAAGGGTTCTACGAGCAGTACTTC CASTRTDEGFYEQYF - few TRBJ2-7 TRBV5-8
TGTGCCAGCAGTTATACGGACAGAAACACCGGGGAGCTGTTTTTT CASSYTDRNTGELFF - few TRBJ2-2 TRBV6-2/TRBV6-3
TGCGCCAGCAGCGCCAGCGGGACCCTCTCCGAGCAGTACTTC CASSASGTLSEQYF TRBD2 few TRBJ2-7 TRBV5-1